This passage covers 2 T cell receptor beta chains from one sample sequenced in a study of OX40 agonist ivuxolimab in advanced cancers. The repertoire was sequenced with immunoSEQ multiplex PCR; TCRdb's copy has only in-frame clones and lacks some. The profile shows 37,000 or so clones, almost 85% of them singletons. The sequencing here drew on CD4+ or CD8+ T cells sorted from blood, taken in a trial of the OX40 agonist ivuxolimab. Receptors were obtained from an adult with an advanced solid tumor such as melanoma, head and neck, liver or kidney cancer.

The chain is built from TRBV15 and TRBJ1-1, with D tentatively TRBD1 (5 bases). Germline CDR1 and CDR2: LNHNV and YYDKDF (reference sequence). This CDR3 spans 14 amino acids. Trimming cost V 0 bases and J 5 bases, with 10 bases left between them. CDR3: CATSRDFGGTEAFF. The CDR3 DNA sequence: TGTGCCACCAGCAGAGATTTTGGGGGGACTGAAGCTTTCTTT.

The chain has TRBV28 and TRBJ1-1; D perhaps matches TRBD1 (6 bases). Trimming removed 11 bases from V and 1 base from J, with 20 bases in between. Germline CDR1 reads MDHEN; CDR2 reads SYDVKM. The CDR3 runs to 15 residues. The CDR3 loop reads CAAQDRQKTNTEAFF. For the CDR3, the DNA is TGTGCCGCCCAGGACAGACAAAAAACGAACACTGAAGCTTTCTTT.